Following are 17 T cell receptor beta chains from one sample sequenced in a study of T cells in Graves' hyperthyroidism and ophthalmopathy. What was amplified from RNA transcripts were TCR beta CDR3 regions. HTBI primers were used for first-round RT-PCR of the TCR CDR3. TCRdb re-called the multiplex PCR reads with MiXCR, one entry per CDR3 protein. Among roughly 400,000 distinct CDR3 sequences listed, roughly 13% were seen once. Sample: blood. The receptors stem from a man between 45 and 60 years old with Graves' ophthalmopathy.

Turning to this clonotype: A read error may produce the germline difference seen at one junction end. The rearrangement joins TRBV2 to TRBJ2-1, with 11 nucleotides matching TRBD2. This CDR3 is built from 15 residues. Germline CDR1 and CDR2: SNHLY and FYNNEI. DNA for the CDR3: TGTGCCGGCAGTGCACTAGCGGGAGAGGGAAATGAGCAGTTCTTC. It translates to CAGSALAGEGNEQFF. Supplemented by reference TRBV2 and TRBJ2-1, the full variable domain reads EPEVTQTPSHQVTQMGQEVILRCVPISNHLYFYWYRQILGQKVEFLVSFYNNEISEKSEIFDDQFSVERPDGSNFTLKIRSTKLEDSAMYFCAGSALAGEGNEQFFGPGTRLTVL.

This clonotype was detected many times. This rearrangement joins TRBV11-2 to TRBJ2-3; 9 bases align to TRBD2. Germline CDR1 reads SGHAT; CDR2 reads FQNNGV. This CDR3 spans 17 amino acids. Trimming at V came to 0 bases and at J to 2 bases, leaving 6 bases not matched to a gene. The CDR3 sequence: CASSLDGLARNTDTQYF. DNA of the CDR3: TGTGCCAGCAGCTTAGACGGACTAGCGCGTAACACAGATACGCAGTATTTT.

This clonotype was observed many times. This chain joins TRBV2 and TRBJ2-2; 13 positions agree with TRBD2. The germline gives CDR1 SNHLY, CDR2 FYNNEI. The CDR3 runs to 16 residues. J gave up 2 bases and V 10 bases, and 7 bases lay outside the gene matches. CDR3 DNA sequence: TGTGCCACCTCCGGGACTAGCGGGATTAACACCGGGGAGCTGTTTTTT. It is translated as CATSGTSGINTGELFF.

This clonotype was seen repeatedly, ten times or more. This sequence joins TRBV6-1 and TRBJ2-3; D is perhaps TRBD1 or TRBD2 (5 bases each). Trimming left V 0 bases short and J 3 bases short, with 10 bases between. CDR1 MNHNS and CDR2 SASEGT come from the germline V gene. The CDR3 loop spans 15 amino acids. The CDR3 region is CASSEARGATDTQYF. CDR3 DNA sequence: TGTGCCAGCAGTGAAGCGAGGGGCGCGACAGATACGCAGTATTTT.

This clonotype was picked up a small number of times. V is TRBV19 and J is TRBJ2-7; D not certain. Trimming left V 3 bases short and J 2 bases short, with 11 bases between. The length of the CDR3 is 14 residues. Germline V CDR1 and CDR2: LNHDA, SQIVND (reference sequence). CDR3 sequence (DNA): TGTGCCAGTAGTATCCGTAGGTCCACCTACGAGCAGTACTTC. Its translation: CASSIRRSTYEQYF.

This clonotype was detected a few times. A much larger clone lies a single base off, so this may be a read error. CDR3 in DNA: TGTGCCAGCAGCCAAGATTTGAAAACCGGGGAGCTGTTTTTT. Translated, it gives CASSQDLKTGELFF. The chain has TRBV3-1 and TRBJ2-2; D is undetermined. Germline CDR1 reads LGHDT; CDR2 reads YNNKEL (reference sequence). The CDR3 totals 14 residues. The germline V and J ends were trimmed by 0 bases and 5 bases, with 7 bases remaining between them. Filled out from reference TRBV3-1 and TRBJ2-2, the complete variable domain reads DTAVSQTPKYLVTQMGNDKSIKCEQNLGHDTMYWYKQDSKKFLKIMFSYNNKELIINETVPNRFSPKSPDKAHLNLHINSLELGDSAVYFCASSQDLKTGELFFGEGSRLTVL.

This clonotype was observed many times. The junction departs from the called germline gene at one end, perhaps through a read error. The gene calls are TRBV20-1 and TRBJ1-1, with a tentative D call TRBD1 (6 bases). CDR3 size: 18 residues. CDR1 DFQATT and CDR2 SNEGSKA come from the germline V gene (reference sequence). CDR3 protein: CSARGPRSGATRNTEAFF. CDR3 nucleotide sequence: TGCAGTGCTAGAGGCCCGAGGTCGGGGGCGACGAGGAACACTGAGGCTTTCTTT.

Points on this clonotype: An end of the junction does not agree with germline; a read error may underlie this. This CDR3 reads CATSGEAGLGQAEQFF. CDR3 DNA: TGTGCCACCAGCGGAGAGGCGGGGTTGGGACAGGCTGAGCAGTTCTTC. The chain couples TRBV15 to TRBJ2-1; 8 bases are a match to TRBD1. The germline V gene encodes CDR1 LNHNV and CDR2 YYDKDF (reference sequence). The CDR3 is 16 amino acids. Full variable domain (remainder filled in from reference TRBV15 and TRBJ2-1): DAMVIQNPRYQVTQFGKPVTLSCSQTLNHNVMYWYQQKSSQAPKLLFHYYDKDFNNEADTPDNFQSRRPNTSFCFLDIRSPGLGDTAMYLCATSGEAGLGQAEQFFGPGTRLTVL.

About this clonotype itself: This may arise from a read error, as a much more abundant clone is one base away. The chain couples TRBV27 to TRBJ1-5; D might be TRBD1 (5 bases). Germline CDR1 reads MNHEY; CDR2 reads SMNVEV (reference sequence). The CDR3 runs 15 residues. CDR3 loop: CAGRREGVSNQPQHF. CDR3 nucleotides: TGTGCCGGCAGAAGGGAAGGGGTGAGCAATCAGCCCCAGCATTTT.

Many counts were recorded for this clonotype. This CDR3 reads CASMSRYPYEQYF. The CDR3 region has the DNA TGTGCCAGCATGAGCAGGTATCCCTACGAGCAGTACTTC. The rearrangement links TRBV2 to TRBJ2-7; D not resolved. Trimming removed 7 bases at V and 2 bases at J, with 12 bases between. There are 13 residues in the CDR3. The germline V gene encodes CDR1 SNHLY and CDR2 FYNNEI.

This clonotype was observed a few times. The chain couples TRBV5-1 to TRBJ2-2; D ambiguous. The ends were cut back, 2 bases at V and 3 bases at J, with 11 bases in the middle. CDR1 is SGHRS and CDR2 is YFSETQ in the germline V gene. The CDR3 has 15 residues. The DNA of the CDR3 is TGCGCCAGCAGCTTTAGGCGGTTCGACACCGGGGAGCTGTTTTTT. It yields the protein CASSFRRFDTGELFF.

The chain is built from TRBV5-1 and TRBJ1-2; D is unclear. V shed 1 base and J shed 9 bases, with 16 bases lying between them. CDR1 SGHRS and CDR2 YFSETQ come from the germline V gene. The CDR3 is 14 residues long. Here the CDR3 reads CASSLLGRGGSYTF. For the CDR3, the DNA is TGCGCCAGCAGCTTGTTGGGTCGAGGAGGGAGCTACACCTTC.

As regards this clonotype: This may arise from a read error, as a much more abundant clone is one base away. The genes are TRBV27 and TRBJ2-1; TRBD2 matches at 14 bases. This CDR3 contains 14 residues. J gave up 9 bases and V 5 bases, and 3 bases lay outside the gene matches. CDR1 MNHEY and CDR2 SMNVEV come from the germline V gene (reference sequence). Here the CDR3 reads CASSGLAGGSEQFF. CDR3 nucleotide sequence: TGTGCCAGCAGTGGACTAGCGGGAGGTAGTGAGCAGTTCTTC.

This clonotype was detected many times. This sequence joins TRBV2 and TRBJ1-1; D remains unclear. Germline CDR1 SNHLY, CDR2 FYNNEI. Trimming stripped 8 bases from V and 8 bases from J, with 18 bases between. The length of the CDR3 is 13 residues. CDR3 sequence reads: CASGAASASEAFF. The CDR3 coding sequence is TGTGCCAGCGGCGCTGCTTCCGCATCCGAAGCTTTCTTT.

This clonotype was recorded at least ten times. The rearrangement links TRBV18 to TRBJ2-7; D is unresolved. This CDR3 region has 12 residues. V was pared by 5 bases and J by 4 bases, with 9 bases between. CDR1 KGHSH and CDR2 LQKENI come from the germline V gene. DNA for the CDR3: TGTGCCAGCTCAGCGGTCCTTTACGAGCAGTACTTC. Protein product: CASSAVLYEQYF.

Note on this clonotype: One end of the junction fails to match germline, which may point to a read error. The rearrangement links TRBV7-7 to TRBJ2-1; D unclear. The CDR3 runs 13 residues. The germline V gene has CDR1 SSHAT and CDR2 FNYEAQ (reference sequence). DNA for the CDR3: TGTGCTAGCAGCAAAAAAGTAGACAATGAGCAGTTCTTC. Amino acid sequence: CASSKKVDNEQFF. Complete variable domain (other parts from reference TRBV7-7 and TRBJ2-1): GAGVSQSPRYKVTKRGQDVTLRCDPISSHATLYWYQQALGQGPEFLTYFNYEAQPDKSGLPSDRFSAERPEGSISTLTIQRTEQRDSAMYRCASSKKVDNEQFFGPGTRLTVL.

This clonotype appeared many times. The chain joins TRBV30 to TRBJ1-1; no clear D. V was clipped by 0 bases and J by 5 bases, with 7 bases between them. There are 12 residues in the CDR3. CDR1 and CDR2 from the germline V gene are GTSNPN and SVGIG (reference sequence). Here the CDR3 DNA reads TGTGCCTGGAGTGTACTTGGGACTGAAGCTTTCTTT. It is translated as CAWSVLGTEAFF.